The 29 T cell receptor beta chains below all came from one sample that was sequenced in a study of T cell responses to AZD1222 COVID-19 vaccine. Sequenced by immunoSEQ multiplex PCR; TCRdb stores in-frame clones only, minus some. The sample has 97,000 or so clones; 80% to 95% are singletons. This material consisted of peripheral blood, taken 28 days after the second AZD1222 dose. All receptors derive from an adult who received the AZD1222 COVID-19 vaccine.

The chain employs TRBV10-1 and TRBJ2-3; no firm D call. V lost 0 bases and J 5 bases, leaving 9 bases between the germline ends. The CDR3 is 14 amino acids. Germline CDR1 reads WNHNN; CDR2 reads SYGVQD (reference sequence). As DNA, the CDR3 is TGCGCCAGCAGTGAGTCGCAGGTCGGAGATACGCAGTATTTT. Translation gives CASSESQVGDTQYF.

The chain couples TRBV2 to TRBJ1-6, with unresolved D. The CDR3 has 12 residues. Trimming cost V 6 bases and J 7 bases, with 7 bases left between them. Germline-derived CDR1 and CDR2 are SNHLY and FYNNEI. CDR3 loop: CASRLSNSPLHF. In nucleotides, the CDR3 is TGTGCCAGCAGGCTGAGCAATTCACCCCTCCACTTT.

The chain has TRBV27 and TRBJ1-6; D is unclear. The CDR3 is made up of 14 amino acids. The V gene lost 6 bases and the J gene lost 0 bases, with 6 bases spanning the gap. Germline V gives CDR1 MNHEY, CDR2 SMNVEV (reference sequence). CDR3 nucleotides: TGTGCCAGCAGGTTGGGCTCCTATAATTCACCCCTCCACTTT. This encodes CASRLGSYNSPLHF.

V and J are TRBV7-3 and TRBJ2-2; maybe TRBD2 (6 bases). Germline V lookup: CDR1 SGHTA, CDR2 FQGTGA. The CDR3 is 13 residues long. Trimming pared 5 bases from V and 11 bases from J, leaving 15 bases between. CDR3 bases: TGTGCCAGCAGCCGCGGGACCCTAAATGAGCTGTTTTTT. Its protein product is CASSRGTLNELFF.

This chain connects TRBV5-1 to TRBJ1-2; tentative D call: TRBD1 (6 bases). CDR3 size: 15 residues. CDR1 is SGHRS, CDR2 YFSETQ, per germline. Trimming pared 4 bases from V and 4 bases from J, leaving 17 bases between. CDR3 bases: TGCGCCAGCAGCGGGGGCGGGACACCCTCCTATGGCTACACCTTC. Translated, it gives CASSGGGTPSYGYTF.

The J gene is TRBJ1-4, the V gene TRBV2; maybe TRBD1 (6 bases). The CDR3 covers 14 residues. Per the germline V gene, CDR1 is SNHLY and CDR2 is FYNNEI. The V end lost 7 bases, the J end lost 3 bases, and 12 bases lay between the germline ends. The CDR3, as DNA: TGTGCCAGCAACGCCAGGGGAGCTAATGAAAAACTGTTTTTT. It translates to CASNARGANEKLFF.

V is TRBV28 and J is TRBJ1-1; D not certain. The CDR3 has 14 amino acids. Germline CDR1 MDHEN, CDR2 SYDVKM. Trimming shortened V by 4 bases and J by 3 bases, and 12 bases separated the two germline ends. CDR3 in DNA: TGTGCCAGCAGTTCGAGGGTTTCGTACACTGAAGCTTTCTTT. Protein product: CASSSRVSYTEAFF. The whole variable domain, filled in from reference TRBV28 and TRBJ1-1, reads DVKVTQSSRYLVKRTGEKVFLECVQDMDHENMFWYRQDPGLGLRLIYFSYDVKMKEKGDIPEGYSVSREKKERFSLILESASTNQTSMYLCASSSRVSYTEAFFGQGTRLTVV.

This clone appeared once. V gene TRBV5-6 combines with J gene TRBJ2-3; 8 bases align to TRBD1. There are 14 residues in the CDR3. Trimming removed 4 bases from V and 2 bases from J; junction bases left unmatched: 3. Germline-derived CDR1 and CDR2 are SGHDT and YYEEEE. CDR3 nucleotides: TGTGCCAGCAGCGGACAGGGTTCCACAGATACGCAGTATTTT. Residues: CASSGQGSTDTQYF.

The chain combines TRBV6-6 with TRBJ2-7, with unresolved D. The length of the CDR3 is 11 residues. Germline assignment: CDR1 MNHNY and CDR2 SVGAGI (reference sequence). V was trimmed by 6 bases and J by 5 bases, leaving 8 bases between them. The CDR3 region is CASSPGHEQYF. CDR3 coding DNA: TGTGCCAGCAGCCCCGGCCACGAGCAGTACTTC.

The chain has TRBV5-4 and TRBJ2-5; 7 bases are shared with TRBD1. This CDR3 region has 15 residues. Germline CDR1 reads SGHNT; CDR2 reads YYREEE (reference sequence). J gave up 0 bases and V 2 bases, and 4 bases lay outside the gene matches. The CDR3: CASSFKTGYQETQYF. The CDR3 DNA follows: TGTGCCAGCAGCTTTAAGACAGGGTACCAAGAGACCCAGTACTTC.

The chain joins TRBV4-1 to TRBJ2-7; D uncertain. The V gene's germline CDR1 is MGHRA and CDR2 YSYEKL. V was pared by 5 bases and J by 3 bases, with 11 bases between. The CDR3 has 13 amino acids. The CDR3 protein is CASSIRVDYEQYF. The CDR3 DNA sequence: TGCGCCAGCAGCATACGGGTGGACTACGAGCAGTACTTC.

The chain employs TRBV6-1 and TRBJ2-5; D gene unclear. CDR3 length equals 12 residues. Trimming stripped 3 bases from V and 3 bases from J, with 5 bases between. Looked up from germline, CDR1 is MNHNS and CDR2 is SASEGT. Here the CDR3 DNA reads TGTGCCAGCAGTGAGGAAGAAGAGACCCAGTACTTC. This encodes CASSEEEETQYF.

The gene calls are TRBV28 and TRBJ2-3; TRBD2 matches 10 bases. CDR3 length equals 16 residues. Per germline, CDR1 MDHEN and CDR2 SYDVKM. V trimming: 6 bases; J trimming: 3 bases; junction bases outside the gene matches: 9. The CDR3 sequence: CASSSPLAGETDTQYF. The DNA for the CDR3 is TGTGCCAGCAGCTCCCCTCTAGCGGGAGAAACAGATACGCAGTATTTT.

The chain uses TRBV5-1 and TRBJ2-1; no clear D. Trimming pared 4 bases from V and 5 bases from J, leaving 4 bases between. Germline CDR1 is SGHRS and CDR2 is YFSETQ. The length of the CDR3 is 11 residues. This CDR3 is CASSKNNEQFF. CDR3 DNA: TGCGCCAGCAGCAAAAACAATGAGCAGTTCTTC.

The V call is TRBV4-1, the J call TRBJ2-2; D remains ambiguous. The V gene lost 6 bases and the J gene lost 3 bases, with 8 bases spanning the gap. CDR3 length: 13 amino acids. Germline V lookup: CDR1 MGHRA, CDR2 YSYEKL. The CDR3 loop reads CASRVYDTGELFF. The CDR3 DNA reads as TGCGCCAGCAGAGTTTACGACACCGGGGAGCTGTTTTTT.

This chain links TRBV18 with TRBJ2-5, with 8 positions matching TRBD2. CDR3 length: 16 residues. Germline assignment: CDR1 KGHSH and CDR2 LQKENI. The V segment lost 3 bases and the J segment 2 bases; nucleotides outside the gene matches: 8. The CDR3 DNA reads as TGTGCCAGCTCACCCTTCGGTAGCGGGGCGCAAGAGACCCAGTACTTC. Translation: CASSPFGSGAQETQYF.

The chain recombines TRBV5-1 with TRBJ2-3; TRBD2 agrees at 8 bases. This CDR3 has 15 amino acids. V lost 5 bases, J lost 4 bases, and 9 bases stayed unmatched. Looked up from germline, CDR1 is SGHRS and CDR2 is YFSETQ. CDR3 sequence reads: CASSSGTSLADTQYF. CDR3 sequence (DNA): TGCGCCAGCAGTTCCGGGACTAGTCTCGCAGATACGCAGTATTTT.

The table lists this clone with a count of one. The rearrangement uses TRBV5-1 and TRBJ2-7; D may be TRBD2 (6 bases). The V gene's germline CDR1 is SGHRS and CDR2 YFSETQ. There are 14 residues in the CDR3. V was pared by 2 bases and J by 3 bases, with 12 bases between. The CDR3 coding sequence is TGCGCCAGCAGCTTACGAGCGGGCAGCTACGAGCAGTACTTC. Translating gives CASSLRAGSYEQYF.

This sequence joins TRBV3-1 (or the pseudogene TRBV3-2) and TRBJ2-1, with D perhaps TRBD2 (5 bases). Trimming took 5 bases from V and 7 from J, leaving 9 bases between them. Germline lookup yields CDR1 LGHDT and CDR2 YNNKEL (reference sequence). This CDR3 has 12 residues. CDR3 amino acids: CASSKQRNEQFF. DNA of the CDR3: TGTGCCAGCAGCAAACAGCGGAATGAGCAGTTCTTC.

The V gene is TRBV19, the J gene TRBJ1-2, with a weak D call TRBD1 (6 bases). The CDR3 runs to 12 residues. V lost 3 bases and J 13 bases, leaving 15 bases between the germline ends. CDR1 is LNHDA and CDR2 is SQIVND in the germline V gene (reference sequence). CDR3 amino acids: CASSITNRDLTF. The CDR3 nucleotides read TGTGCCAGTAGTATTACCAACAGGGATCTCACCTTC.

The chain carries TRBV7-2 and TRBJ2-7; no definite D call. The CDR3 sequence is 14 residues long. Germline V gene data show CDR1 as SGHTA and CDR2 as FQGNSA. Deletions cut 3 bases from V and 4 bases from J, with 13 bases between. The CDR3 spells CASSLSFSKYEQYF. The CDR3 DNA is TGTGCCAGCAGCTTGAGTTTTAGTAAGTACGAGCAGTACTTC. Full variable domain (remainder filled in from reference TRBV7-2 and TRBJ2-7): GAGVSQSPSNKVTEKGKDVELRCDPISGHTALYWYRQSLGQGLEFLIYFQGNSAPDKSGLPSDRFSAERTGGSVSTLTIQRTQQEDSAVYLCASSLSFSKYEQYFGPGTRLTVT.

Only one count was recorded for this clone. The chain is built from TRBV7-9 and TRBJ1-1; D call uncertain. This CDR3 contains 12 residues. CDR1 and CDR2 (germline): SEHNR, FQNEAQ (reference sequence). Trimming cost V 1 base and J 10 bases, with 10 bases left between them. The DNA for the CDR3 is TGTGCCAGCAGCTTAGGCGCCGGAGGAGCTTTCTTT. It is translated as CASSLGAGGAFF.

The V gene is TRBV19, the J gene TRBJ1-1, with D perhaps matching TRBD1 (5 bases). The CDR3 is 14 amino acids. CDR1 LNHDA and CDR2 SQIVND come from the germline V gene (reference sequence). Trimming removed 6 bases at V and 1 base at J, with 12 bases between. CDR3 nucleotides: TGTGCCAGTAGCGAGGGACGGTGGAACACTGAAGCTTTCTTT. Translating gives CASSEGRWNTEAFF.

The V gene is TRBV28, the J gene TRBJ1-1; 7 nucleotides match TRBD1. With 4 bases clipped from V and 1 base from J, the junction kept 6 bases outside the gene matches. CDR1 is MDHEN, CDR2 SYDVKM, per germline. The CDR3 runs 15 residues. Written as DNA, the CDR3 is TGTGCCAGCAGTTCCGTCGACAGGGAGAACACTGAAGCTTTCTTT. This encodes CASSSVDRENTEAFF.

The V call is TRBV28, the J call TRBJ2-4; no clear D gene. The V end was cut by 5 bases, the J end by 1 base, with 6 bases between. CDR1 is MDHEN, CDR2 SYDVKM, per germline. CDR3 length: 13 residues. The CDR3 DNA is TGTGCCAGCAGTCCCCCGGCCAAAAACATTCAGTACTTC. Encoded protein: CASSPPAKNIQYF.

CDR3 bases: TGTGCCAGCACCTCGCAGGGAGGGATTACTGAAGCTTTCTTT. It translates to CASTSQGGITEAFF. V and J are TRBV6-5 and TRBJ1-1; D perhaps matches TRBD1 (5 bases). CDR3 length equals 14 residues. V lost 7 bases and J lost 5, with 17 bases in between. Germline V gene sequence: CDR1 MNHEY, CDR2 SVGAGI.

This rearrangement joins TRBV4-2 to TRBJ2-3; 9 positions match TRBD2. V shed 1 base, J shed 3 bases, and the junction held 11 bases outside the gene matches. This CDR3 contains 18 residues. Germline V gene data show CDR1 as LGHNA and CDR2 as YNFKEQ. The CDR3 sequence: CASSQGDSPGLATDTQYF. In nucleotides, the CDR3 is TGTGCCAGCAGCCAAGGAGATTCGCCCGGACTAGCGACAGATACGCAGTATTTT.

This clone appeared a single time. V and J are TRBV28 and TRBJ1-2; D gene unclear. There are 13 residues in the CDR3. V was trimmed by 3 bases and J by 8 bases, leaving 13 bases between them. Per germline, CDR1 MDHEN and CDR2 SYDVKM. The CDR3 spells CASSFRRVKGYTF. CDR3 sequence (DNA): TGTGCCAGCAGTTTTAGGCGGGTCAAAGGCTACACCTTC.

The chain joins TRBV9 to TRBJ2-1; D is unclear. CDR1 is SGDLS, CDR2 YYNGEE, per germline. The CDR3 loop spans 18 amino acids. The ends were cut back, 4 bases at V and 0 bases at J, with 20 bases in the middle. CDR3 region: CASSPTPGAPSSYNEQFF. The CDR3, as DNA: TGTGCCAGCAGCCCCACCCCCGGAGCGCCGAGCTCCTACAATGAGCAGTTCTTC.